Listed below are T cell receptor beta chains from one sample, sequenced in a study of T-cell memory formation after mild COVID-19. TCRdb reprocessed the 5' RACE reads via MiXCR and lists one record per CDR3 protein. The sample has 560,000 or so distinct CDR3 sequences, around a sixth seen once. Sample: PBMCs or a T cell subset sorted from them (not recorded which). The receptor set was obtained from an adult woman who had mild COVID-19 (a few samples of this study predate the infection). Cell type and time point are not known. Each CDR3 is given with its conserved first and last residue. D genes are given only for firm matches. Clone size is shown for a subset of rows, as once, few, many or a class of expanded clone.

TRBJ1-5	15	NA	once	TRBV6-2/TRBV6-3	TGTGCCAGCAGTTATGAACAGTATAGCAATCAGCCCCAGCATTTT	CASSYEQYSNQPQHF
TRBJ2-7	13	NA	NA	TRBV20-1	TGCAGTGCTAGAGAGGCAGGGACCTACGAGCAGTACTTC	CSAREAGTYEQYF
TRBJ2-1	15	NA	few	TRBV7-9	TGTGCCAGCAGCTTAGAACTGGCTACCTACAATGAGCAGTTCTTC	CASSLELATYNEQFF
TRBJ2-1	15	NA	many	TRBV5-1	TGCGCCAGCTCCGCGGCCGGGACTCCCAACAATGAGCAGTTCTTC	CASSAAGTPNNEQFF
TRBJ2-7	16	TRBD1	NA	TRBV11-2	TGTGCCAGCAGCGAGCCCCAAGGGACAGGGGGCTACGAGCAGTACTTC	CASSEPQGTGGYEQYF
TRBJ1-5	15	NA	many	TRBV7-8	TGTGCCAGCAGCTTAGGGACATACAGCAATCAGCCCCAGCATTTT	CASSLGTYSNQPQHF
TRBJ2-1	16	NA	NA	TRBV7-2	TGTGCCAGCAGCTTATTCCGGGGGGCCTTCGACAATGAGCAGTTCTTC	CASSLFRGAFDNEQFF
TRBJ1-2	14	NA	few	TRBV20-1	TGCAGTGCTAGAGATCCGGAGACTCTCTATGGCTACACCTTC	CSARDPETLYGYTF
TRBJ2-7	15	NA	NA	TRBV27	TGTGCCAGCAGTTTAATCTGGGGGCGGACCTACGAGCAGTACTTC	CASSLIWGRTYEQYF
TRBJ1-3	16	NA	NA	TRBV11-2	TGTGCCAGCAGCTTAGTTACAGCAAGATCCGGAAACACCATATATTTT	CASSLVTARSGNTIYF
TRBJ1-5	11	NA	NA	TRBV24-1	TGTGCCGTCGGCAGAGATCAGCCCCAGCATTTT	CAVGRDQPQHF
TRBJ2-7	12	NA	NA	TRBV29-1	TGCAGCGTTGATTGGGGGACAAGCGGCCAGTACTTC	CSVDWGTSGQYF
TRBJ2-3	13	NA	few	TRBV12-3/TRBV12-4	TGTGCCAGCAGTTTATTCGCAGCAGATACGCAGTATTTT	CASSLFAADTQYF